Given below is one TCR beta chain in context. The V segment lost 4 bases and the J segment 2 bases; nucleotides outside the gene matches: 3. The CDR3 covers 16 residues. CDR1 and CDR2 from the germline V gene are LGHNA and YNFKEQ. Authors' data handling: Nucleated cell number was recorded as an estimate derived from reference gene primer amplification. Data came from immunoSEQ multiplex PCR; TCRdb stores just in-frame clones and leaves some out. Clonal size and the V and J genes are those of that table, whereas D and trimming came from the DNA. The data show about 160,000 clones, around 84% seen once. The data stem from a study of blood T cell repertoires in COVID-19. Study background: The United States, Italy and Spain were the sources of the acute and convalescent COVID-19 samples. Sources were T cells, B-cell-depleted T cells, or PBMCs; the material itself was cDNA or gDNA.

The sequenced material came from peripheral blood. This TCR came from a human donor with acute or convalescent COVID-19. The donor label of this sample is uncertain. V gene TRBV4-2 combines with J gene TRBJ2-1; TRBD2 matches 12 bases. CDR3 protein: CASSPRLAGAYNEQFF. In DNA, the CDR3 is TGTGCCAGCAGCCCCCGACTAGCGGGGGCCTACAATGAGCAGTTCTTC.